The 7 T cell receptor beta chains reported below all come from one sample, sequenced in a study of cytomegalovirus exposure and HLA in healthy donors. The PCR had 60 Vbeta and 13 Jbeta primers. Produced via immunoSEQ multiplex PCR; TCRdb's table is partial and in-frame only. This table holds about 170,000 clones, about four fifths found once. Sequencing was carried out using PBMCs. These receptors all come from a woman between 18 and 29 years old in good health and CMV-seropositive.

This clone has a handful of counts. The chain carries TRBV4-1 and TRBJ1-2; D may be TRBD1 (5 bases). CDR1 MGHRA and CDR2 YSYEKL come from the germline V gene. The V and J ends lost 1 base and 8 bases respectively, with 17 bases between them. This CDR3 region has 15 residues. DNA of the CDR3: TGCGCCAGCAGCCAAGTGGGCGGAGGGGCAGGGGGCTACACCTTC. Translating it yields CASSQVGGGAGGYTF.

Of note for this clone: Since the CDR3 does not end with the conserved phenylalanine or tryptophan, this likely comes from a read error. The V and J genes are TRBV15 and TRBJ1-2; weak D call: TRBD1 (5 bases). CDR1 and CDR2 (germline): LNHNV, YYDKDF (reference sequence). Trimming left V 0 bases short and J 4 bases short, with 9 bases between. This CDR3 spans 14 amino acids. The CDR3 is CATSRDSRGYGYTL. DNA of the CDR3: TGTGCCACCAGCAGAGATAGTAGGGGCTATGGCTACACCCTC.

This clone was counted between two and nine times. This chain links TRBV5-1 with TRBJ1-5, with TRBD1 matching over 8 bases. Unmatched junction bases numbered 5, after V lost 0 bases and J lost 3 bases. Germline lookup yields CDR1 SGHRS and CDR2 YFSETQ. The CDR3 has 16 amino acids. Here the CDR3 DNA reads TGCGCCAGCAGCTTGGAAGGACAGGGACCCAATCAGCCCCAGCATTTT. This translates into CASSLEGQGPNQPQHF.

The gene calls are TRBV9 and TRBJ1-2, with TRBD1 matching 7 bases. Germline assignment: CDR1 SGDLS and CDR2 YYNGEE. J gave up 5 bases and V 3 bases, and 7 bases lay outside the gene matches. CDR3 length: 14 residues. CDR3 region: CASSAGQVLYGYTF. DNA for the CDR3: TGTGCCAGCAGCGCCGGACAGGTGTTATATGGCTACACCTTC.

The chain is built from TRBV23-1 and TRBJ2-7; unclear D gene. TRBV23-1 is an open reading frame, and its role is uncertain. The CDR3 has 13 amino acids. With 0 bases removed from V and 5 bases from J, the gap between germline ends came to 8 bases. The CDR3 DNA reads as TGCGCCAGCAGTCAATCTCAGGTCAACGAGCAGTACTTC. Translating it yields CASSQSQVNEQYF.

This chain joins TRBV11-3 and TRBJ2-3; a possible D gene is TRBD1 (6 bases). Trimming removed 8 bases at V and 4 bases at J, with 16 bases between. The CDR3 contains 14 residues. Per the germline V gene, CDR1 is SGHNT and CDR2 is YENEEA. CDR3 sequence reads: CASSPSRGADTQYF. For the CDR3, the DNA is TGTGCCAGCTCCCCCAGCAGGGGAGCAGATACGCAGTATTTT. Full variable domain (outside the CDR3, taken from reference TRBV11-3 and TRBJ2-3): EAGVVQSPRYKIIEKKQPVAFWCNPISGHNTLYWYLQNLGQGPELLIRYENEEAVDDSQLPKDRFSAERLKGVDSTLKIQPAELGDSAVYLCASSPSRGADTQYFGPGTRLTVL.

The chain is built from TRBV2 and TRBJ2-3; a possible D gene is TRBD2 (5 bases). The length of the CDR3 is 15 residues. From germline, CDR1 is SNHLY and CDR2 FYNNEI. V was shortened by 4 bases and J by 3 bases, with 14 bases between the two germline ends. The CDR3 nucleotides read TGTGCCAGCAGTGCGGTTCCGGGGAGAACAGATACGCAGTATTTT. Amino acid sequence: CASSAVPGRTDTQYF.